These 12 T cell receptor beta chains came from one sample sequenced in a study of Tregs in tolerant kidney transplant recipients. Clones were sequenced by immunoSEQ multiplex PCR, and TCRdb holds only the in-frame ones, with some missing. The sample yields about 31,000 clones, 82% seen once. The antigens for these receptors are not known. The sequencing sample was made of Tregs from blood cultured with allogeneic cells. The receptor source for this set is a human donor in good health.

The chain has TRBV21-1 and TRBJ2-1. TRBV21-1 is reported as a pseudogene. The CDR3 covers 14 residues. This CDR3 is CASSKGRGAGEQFF. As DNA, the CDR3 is TGTGCCAGCAGCAAAGGTAGGGGGGCGGGTGAGCAGTTCTTC.

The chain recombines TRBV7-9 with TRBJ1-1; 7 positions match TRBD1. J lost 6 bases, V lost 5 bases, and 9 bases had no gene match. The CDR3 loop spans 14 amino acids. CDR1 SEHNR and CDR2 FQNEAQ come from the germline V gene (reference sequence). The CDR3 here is CASSPETGRAEAFF. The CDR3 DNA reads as TGTGCCAGCAGCCCCGAGACAGGGCGGGCTGAAGCTTTCTTT. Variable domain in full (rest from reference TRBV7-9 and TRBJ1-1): DTGVSQNPRHKITKRGQNVTFRCDPISEHNRLYWYRQTLGQGPEFLTYFQNEAQLEKSRLLSDRFSAERPKGSFSTLEIQRTEQGDSAMYLCASSPETGRAEAFFGQGTRLTVV.

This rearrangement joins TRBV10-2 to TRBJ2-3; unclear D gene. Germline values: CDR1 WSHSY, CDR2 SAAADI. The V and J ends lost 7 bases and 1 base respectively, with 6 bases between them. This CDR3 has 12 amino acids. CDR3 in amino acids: CASTGGTDTQYF. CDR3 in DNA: TGCGCCAGCACAGGAGGCACAGATACGCAGTATTTT.

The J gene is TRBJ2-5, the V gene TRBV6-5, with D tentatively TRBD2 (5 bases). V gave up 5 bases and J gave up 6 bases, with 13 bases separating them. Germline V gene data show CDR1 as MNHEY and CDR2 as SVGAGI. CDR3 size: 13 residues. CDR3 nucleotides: TGTGCCAGCAGTATCGTCGGGGTAAAGACCCAGTACTTC. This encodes CASSIVGVKTQYF.

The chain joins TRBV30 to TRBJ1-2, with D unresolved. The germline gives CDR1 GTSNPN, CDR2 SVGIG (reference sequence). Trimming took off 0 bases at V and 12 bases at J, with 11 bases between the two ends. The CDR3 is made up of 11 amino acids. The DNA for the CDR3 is TGTGCCTGGAGTGTAGGATGGAGGGACACCTTC. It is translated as CAWSVGWRDTF.

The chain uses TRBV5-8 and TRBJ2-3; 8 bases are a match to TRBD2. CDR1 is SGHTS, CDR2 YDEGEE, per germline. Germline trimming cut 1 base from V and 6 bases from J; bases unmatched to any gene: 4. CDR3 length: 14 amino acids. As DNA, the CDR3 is TGTGCCAGCAGCTTGTCCGGGAGGGCCGATACGCAGTATTTT. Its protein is CASSLSGRADTQYF.

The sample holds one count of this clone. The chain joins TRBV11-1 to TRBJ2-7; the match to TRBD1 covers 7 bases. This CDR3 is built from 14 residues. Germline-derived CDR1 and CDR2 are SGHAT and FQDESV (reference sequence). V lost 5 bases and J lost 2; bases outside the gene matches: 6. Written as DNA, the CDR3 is TGTGCCAGCAGCCCAACAGGGGTTGCCTACGAGCAGTACTTC. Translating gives CASSPTGVAYEQYF.

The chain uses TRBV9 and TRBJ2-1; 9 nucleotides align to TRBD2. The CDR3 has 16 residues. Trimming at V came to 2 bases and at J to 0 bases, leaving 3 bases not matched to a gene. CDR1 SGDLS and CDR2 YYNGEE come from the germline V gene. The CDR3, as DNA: TGTGCCAGCAGCGTCGTAGCGGGGGACTCCTACAATGAGCAGTTCTTC. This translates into CASSVVAGDSYNEQFF.

The CDR3 loop is CASSSAVLYGYTF. DNA for the CDR3: TGTGCCAGCAGTTCGGCGGTTCTATATGGCTACACCTTC. The V and J genes are TRBV28 and TRBJ1-2, with D unresolved. CDR3 length equals 13 residues. Deletions cut 4 bases from V and 5 bases from J, with 11 bases between. Germline V gives CDR1 MDHEN, CDR2 SYDVKM.

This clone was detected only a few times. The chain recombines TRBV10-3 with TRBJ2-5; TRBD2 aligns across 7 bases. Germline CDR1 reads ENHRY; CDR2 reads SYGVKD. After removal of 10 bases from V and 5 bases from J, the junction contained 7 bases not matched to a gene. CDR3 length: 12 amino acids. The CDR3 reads CATRGVGETQYF. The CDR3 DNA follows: TGTGCCACCCGGGGGGTTGGGGAGACCCAGTACTTC.

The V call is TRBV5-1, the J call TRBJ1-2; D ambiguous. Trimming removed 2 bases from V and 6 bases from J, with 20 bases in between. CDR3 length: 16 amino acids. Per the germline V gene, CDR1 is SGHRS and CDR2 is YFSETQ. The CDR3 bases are TGCGCCAGCAGCTTCGGAGCGGGCCCAATTACAAATGGCTACACCTTC. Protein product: CASSFGAGPITNGYTF.

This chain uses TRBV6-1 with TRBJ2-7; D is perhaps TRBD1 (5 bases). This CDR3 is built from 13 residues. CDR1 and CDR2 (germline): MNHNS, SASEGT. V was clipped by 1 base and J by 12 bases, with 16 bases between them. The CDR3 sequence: CASSEGALGRGYF. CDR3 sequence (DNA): TGTGCCAGCAGTGAAGGGGCCCTGGGAAGGGGGTACTTC.